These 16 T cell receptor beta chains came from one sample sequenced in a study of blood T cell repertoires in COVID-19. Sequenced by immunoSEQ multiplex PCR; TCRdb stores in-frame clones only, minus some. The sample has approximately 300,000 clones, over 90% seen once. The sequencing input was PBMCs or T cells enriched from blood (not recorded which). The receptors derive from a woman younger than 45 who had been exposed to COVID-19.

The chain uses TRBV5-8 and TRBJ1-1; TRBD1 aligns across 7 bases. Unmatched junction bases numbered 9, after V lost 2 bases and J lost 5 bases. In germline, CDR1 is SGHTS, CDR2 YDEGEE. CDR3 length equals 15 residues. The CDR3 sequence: CASSLTKTGLTEAFF. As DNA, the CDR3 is TGTGCCAGCAGCTTAACCAAGACAGGGCTGACTGAAGCTTTCTTT.

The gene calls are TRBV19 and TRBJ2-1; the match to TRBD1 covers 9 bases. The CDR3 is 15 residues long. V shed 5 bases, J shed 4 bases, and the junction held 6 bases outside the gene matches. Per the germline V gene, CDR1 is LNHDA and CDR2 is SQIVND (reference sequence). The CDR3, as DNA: TGTGCCAGTAGTCCGGACAGGGGTCCATACAATGAGCAGTTCTTC. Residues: CASSPDRGPYNEQFF.

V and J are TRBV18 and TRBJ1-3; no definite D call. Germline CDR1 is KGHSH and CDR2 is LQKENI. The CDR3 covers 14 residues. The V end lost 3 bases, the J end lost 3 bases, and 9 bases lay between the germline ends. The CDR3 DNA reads TGTGCCAGCTCACCCCTCCCGGGTGGAAACACCATATATTTT. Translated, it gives CASSPLPGGNTIYF.

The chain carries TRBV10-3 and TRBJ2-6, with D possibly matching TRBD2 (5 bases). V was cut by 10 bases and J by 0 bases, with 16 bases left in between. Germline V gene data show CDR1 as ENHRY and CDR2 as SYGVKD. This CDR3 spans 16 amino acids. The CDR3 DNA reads TGTGCCAGCCGGACGGGATTTCACTCTGGGGCCAACGTCCTGACTTTC. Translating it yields CASRTGFHSGANVLTF.

The CDR3 protein is CASSPLAGEGDTQYF. Here the CDR3 DNA reads TGCGCCAGCAGCCCCTTAGCGGGGGAGGGAGATACGCAGTATTTT. This rearrangement joins TRBV5-1 to TRBJ2-3; the match to TRBD2 covers 9 bases. This CDR3 region has 15 residues. The germline V gene has CDR1 SGHRS and CDR2 YFSETQ. Trimming took 4 bases from V and 5 from J; bases not matched to a gene: 8.

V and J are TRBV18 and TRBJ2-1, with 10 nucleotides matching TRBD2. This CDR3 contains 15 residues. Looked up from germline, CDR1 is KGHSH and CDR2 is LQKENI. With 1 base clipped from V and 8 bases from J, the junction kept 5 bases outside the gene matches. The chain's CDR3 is CASSPQIAGGDEQFF. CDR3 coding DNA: TGTGCCAGCTCACCACAGATAGCGGGGGGTGATGAGCAGTTCTTC.

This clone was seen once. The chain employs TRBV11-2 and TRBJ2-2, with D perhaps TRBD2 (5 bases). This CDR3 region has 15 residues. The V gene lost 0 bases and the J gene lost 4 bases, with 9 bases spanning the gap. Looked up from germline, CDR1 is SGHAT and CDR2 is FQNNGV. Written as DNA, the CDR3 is TGTGCCAGCAGCTTAGATCTCCGGGGCACCGGGGAGCTGTTTTTT. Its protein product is CASSLDLRGTGELFF. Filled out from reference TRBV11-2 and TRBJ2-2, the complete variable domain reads EAGVAQSPRYKIIEKRQSVAFWCNPISGHATLYWYQQILGQGPKLLIQFQNNGVVDDSQLPKDRFSAERLKGVDSTLKIQPAKLEDSAVYLCASSLDLRGTGELFFGEGSRLTVL.

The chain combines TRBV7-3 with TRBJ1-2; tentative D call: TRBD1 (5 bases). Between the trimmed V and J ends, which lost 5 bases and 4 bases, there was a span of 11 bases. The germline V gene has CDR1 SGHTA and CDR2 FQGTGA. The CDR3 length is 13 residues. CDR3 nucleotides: TGTGCCAGCAGCCTAGGGGTTTCCTATGGCTACACCTTC. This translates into CASSLGVSYGYTF.

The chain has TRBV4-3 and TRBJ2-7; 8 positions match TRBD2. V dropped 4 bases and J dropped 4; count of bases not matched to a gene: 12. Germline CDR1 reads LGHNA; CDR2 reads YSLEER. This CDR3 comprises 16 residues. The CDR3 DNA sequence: TGCGCCAGCAGCCTGGAAGGAAGCGGGGGCCTTTACGAGCAGTACTTC. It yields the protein CASSLEGSGGLYEQYF.

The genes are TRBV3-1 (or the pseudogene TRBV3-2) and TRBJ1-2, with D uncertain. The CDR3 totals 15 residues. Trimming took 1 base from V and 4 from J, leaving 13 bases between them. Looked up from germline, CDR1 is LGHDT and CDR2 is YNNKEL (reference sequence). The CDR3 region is CASSQVGSGRYGYTF. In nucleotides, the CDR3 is TGTGCCAGCAGCCAAGTCGGGTCGGGTCGCTATGGCTACACCTTC.

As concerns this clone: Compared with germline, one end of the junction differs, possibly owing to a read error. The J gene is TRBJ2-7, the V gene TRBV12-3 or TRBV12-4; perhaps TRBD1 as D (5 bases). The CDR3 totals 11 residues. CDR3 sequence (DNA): TGTGCCAGCAGTTCTAGACAGCGCCTTCGGTTC. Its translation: CASSSRQRLRF.

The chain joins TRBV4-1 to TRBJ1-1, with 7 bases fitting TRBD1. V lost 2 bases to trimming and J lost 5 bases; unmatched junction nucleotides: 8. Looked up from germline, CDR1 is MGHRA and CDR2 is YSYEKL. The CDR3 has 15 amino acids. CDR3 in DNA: TGCGCCAGCAGCCAAAAGGTACAGGGGAGGACTGAAGCTTTCTTT. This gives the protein CASSQKVQGRTEAFF.

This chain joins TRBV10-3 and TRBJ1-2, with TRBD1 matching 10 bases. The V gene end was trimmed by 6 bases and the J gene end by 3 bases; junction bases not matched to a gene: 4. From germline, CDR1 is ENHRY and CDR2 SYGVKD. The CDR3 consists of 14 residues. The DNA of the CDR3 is TGTGCCATCAGGGGGGACAGGGGCTACTATGGCTACACCTTC. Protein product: CAIRGDRGYYGYTF.

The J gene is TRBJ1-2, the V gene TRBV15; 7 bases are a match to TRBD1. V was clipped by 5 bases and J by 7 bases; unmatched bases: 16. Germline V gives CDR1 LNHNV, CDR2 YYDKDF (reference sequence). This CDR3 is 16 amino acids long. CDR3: CATSPGTESASFGYTF. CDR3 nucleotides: TGTGCCACCAGCCCCGGGACAGAGAGCGCCTCGTTTGGCTACACCTTC.

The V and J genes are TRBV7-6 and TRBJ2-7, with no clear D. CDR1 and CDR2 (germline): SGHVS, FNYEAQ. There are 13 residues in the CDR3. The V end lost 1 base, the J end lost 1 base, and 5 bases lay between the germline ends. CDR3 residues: CASSLGPSYEQYF. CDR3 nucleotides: TGTGCCAGCAGCTTAGGGCCATCCTACGAGCAGTACTTC.

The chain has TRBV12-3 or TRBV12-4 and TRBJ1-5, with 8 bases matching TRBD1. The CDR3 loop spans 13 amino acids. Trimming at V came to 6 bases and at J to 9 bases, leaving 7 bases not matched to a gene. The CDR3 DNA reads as TGTGCCAGCAGACATGGACAGGGTTGGCCCCAGCATTTT. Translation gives CASRHGQGWPQHF.